This T cell receptor (beta chain) was captured by sequencing in a study of breast tumors, draining lymph nodes, adjacent tissues (dated by TCRdb to about 2016). Context from the whole study: Breast cancer patients provided tumor, adjacent nontumor tissue and axillary lymph nodes, and the study compared the TCR beta repertoires across these three sources. In human breast cancer, the study set out to evaluate how tumor, surrounding tissue and draining lymph node repertoires relate to one another and whether T cells may move between these sites.

Here is what the overall study found, with its caveats: The data were judged consistent with most tumor T cells deriving from the lymph node and then expanding within tumor tissue. Rather than being directly demonstrated, the conclusion that tumor T cells originate in lymph nodes was presented as consistent with a hypothesis. Tumor T-cell repertoires showed less diversity than lymph node repertoires and more diversity than nontumor tissue repertoires, and tumor T-cell repertoires showed preferential V and J gene usage. Tumor and nontumor tissue repertoires were found to be significantly more similar in luminal-like than in basal-like breast cancer.

Lymph node samples came from the axillary draining lymph nodes of breast cancer patients. For sequencing, an Illumina HiSeq 2000 was employed. TCR beta chain libraries were generated by multiplex PCR amplification. High-throughput sequencing was used to analyze the amplified TCR beta chain products. The public reads were reprocessed in TCRdb via fastp at Q25 and MiXCR, keeping in-frame beta chains. Every CDR3 protein is listed once, alongside the most common genes and DNA of its rows. Recorded for this sample are some 200,000 distinct CDR3 sequences; 31% of them occurred a single time. The ten biggest clones cover 4.3% of the sample. Counted from cysteine to phenylalanine, this CDR3 has 15 amino acids. Only the CDR3 DNA is retained, 45 bases long and in frame from the first base. From the germline V gene, CDR1 is SGHVS and CDR2 is FNYEAQ. V loses 5 bases at its end and J loses 5 bases; junction bases beyond the gene matches: 10.

As to this clonotype: This clone's antigen is unknown. Base qualities are not at hand, and no much larger clone is one base apart.

This clonotype originated in a female donor with breast cancer. Some clones in this sample may be carry-over from other donors' samples. Material: axillary lymph node tissue. The chain links TRBV7-6 with TRBJ2-5; 8 of the junction bases match TRBD2. The CDR3 protein: CASSTREGGWETQYF. The bases are TGTGCCAGCAGCACTCGGGAGGGCGGGTGGGAGACCCAGTACTTC.